A selection of T cell receptor delta chains follows, all from one sample in a study of gamma-delta T cells after stem cell transplantation. TCRdb fed the RT-PCR reads into CATT to redo clone calling. The sample consists of about 11,000 delta-chain clones, 1% to 1.5% of them appearing once. Input material: gamma-delta T cells. These TCRs come from a human donor. It is not recorded whose cells these are; they may come from a transplant donor. Both conserved end residues are part of each CDR3. The order of the fields is CDR3 DNA, CDR3 protein, J gene, clone size, V gene, D gene. A D gene is named only where the DNA matches it firmly. Clone size is not always given. Where it is, it says once, few, many or a class for expanded clones.

DNA: TGTGCCTGTGACACGCTGGGGGGTCACGATAAACTCATCTTT
CDR3: CACDTLGGHDKLIF
J: TRDJ1
size: medium-sized
V: TRDV2
D: TRDD3

DNA: TGTGCCTGTGACTCTGTAGCCCTACTGGGGGATACGCACACCGATAAACTCATCTTT
CDR3: CACDSVALLGDTHTDKLIF
J: TRDJ1
size: many
V: TRDV2
D: TRDD3

DNA: TGTGCCTGTGACACGTTACTGGGGGATACGCCAAGGGGTAAACTCATCTTT
CDR3: CACDTLLGDTPRGKLIF
J: TRDJ1
size: .
V: TRDV2
D: TRDD3

DNA: TGTGCCTGTGACACCGTCTTATTAGGCGGGCTGGGGGGAAACACCGATAAACCCATCTTT
CDR3: CACDTVLLGGLGGNTDKPIF
J: TRDJ1
size: few
V: TRDV2
D: TRDD3

DNA: TGTGCCTGTGACAGTGTGATGGGGGATACTGGTAAACTCATCTTT
CDR3: CACDSVMGDTGKLIF
J: TRDJ1
size: medium-sized
V: TRDV2
D: TRDD3

DNA: TGTGCCTGTGACACCGTTGGTCTCCTTCACGCCCATTCCGTACTGGGGGATACGGGAAGCACCGATAAACTCATCTTT
CDR3: CACDTVGLLHAHSVLGDTGSTDKLIF
J: TRDJ1
size: many
V: TRDV2
D: TRDD3

DNA: TGTGCCTGTGACACCGTGGGACGGAGAACCGTGACCGATAAACTCATCTTT
CDR3: CACDTVGRRTVTDKLIF
J: TRDJ1
size: medium-sized
V: TRDV2
D: .

DNA: TGTGCCTGTGACACGGTTGGGGACCCCGGAACCGATAAACTCATCTTT
CDR3: CACDTVGDPGTDKLIF
J: TRDJ1
size: medium-sized
V: TRDV2
D: .

DNA: TGTGCCTGTGACACGGTACTGGGGGATACACGGGATAAACTCATCTTT
CDR3: CACDTVLGDTRDKLIF
J: TRDJ1
size: few
V: TRDV2
D: TRDD3

DNA: TGTGCTCTTGGGGAAAGGAGGGGATACCTAACCGCTTTGACAGCACAACTCTTCTTT
CDR3: CALGERRGYLTALTAQLFF
J: TRDJ2
size: few
V: TRDV1
D: TRDD3

DNA: TGTGCCTGTGACGTAGTACTGGGGGATACGGGGGACACCGATAAACTCATCTTT
CDR3: CACDVVLGDTGDTDKLIF
J: TRDJ1
size: .
V: TRDV2
D: TRDD3

DNA: TGTGCCTGTGACAAGGTGGATGGGGGATACGCGGCCACCGATAAACTCATCTTT
CDR3: CACDKVDGGYAATDKLIF
J: TRDJ1
size: few
V: TRDV2
D: TRDD3

DNA: TGTGCCTGTGACACCGTCCGTACTGGGGCAGGGAATAAACTCATCTTT
CDR3: CACDTVRTGAGNKLIF
J: TRDJ1
size: few
V: TRDV2
D: TRDD3

DNA: TGCGCCTGTGACACATTAGGGGATTCACCTTACACCGATAAACTCATCTTT
CDR3: CACDTLGDSPYTDKLIF
J: TRDJ1
size: .
V: TRDV2
D: .

DNA: TGTGCCTGTGACAGTATTGGCCTTTTACTGGGGGATACCCACACCGATAAACTCATCTTT
CDR3: CACDSIGLLLGDTHTDKLIF
J: TRDJ1
size: .
V: TRDV2
D: TRDD3

DNA: TGTGCCTGTGACTCCCCTTGGGGGGATACGATGGGTGGCGATAAACTCATCTTT
CDR3: CACDSPWGDTMGGDKLIF
J: TRDJ1
size: few
V: TRDV2
D: TRDD3

DNA: TGTGCCTGTGACACCGTAGCTAGTGGGGGATACGCCGACACCGATAAACTCATCTTT
CDR3: CACDTVASGGYADTDKLIF
J: TRDJ1
size: many
V: TRDV2
D: TRDD3

DNA: TGTGCCTGTGACACCATTCTGGGGGGTACCCCGGACACCGATAAACTCATCTTT
CDR3: CACDTILGGTPDTDKLIF
J: TRDJ1
size: few
V: TRDV2
D: TRDD3

DNA: TGTGCCTGTGACGCTTTACTGGGGGATACGGGGTACACCGATAAACTCATCTTT
CDR3: CACDALLGDTGYTDKLIF
J: TRDJ1
size: few
V: TRDV2
D: TRDD3

DNA: TGTGCCTGTGACACACTGGGGGACACTAACACCGATAAACTCATCTTT
CDR3: CACDTLGDTNTDKLIF
J: TRDJ1
size: .
V: TRDV2
D: TRDD3

DNA: TGTGCCTGTGACTTTGGTGGACTGGGGGAGAGCTCCTGGGACACCCGACAGATGTTTTTC
CDR3: CACDFGGLGESSWDTRQMFF
J: TRDJ3
size: many
V: TRDV2
D: TRDD3

DNA: TGTGCCTGTGACACTTTGGGGGATAGCGCCGATAAACTCATCTTT
CDR3: CACDTLGDSADKLIF
J: TRDJ1
size: many
V: TRDV2
D: TRDD3

DNA: TGTGCCTGTGACCCGTTGTGGGGGCCCCAGTACACCGATAAACTCATCTTT
CDR3: CACDPLWGPQYTDKLIF
J: TRDJ1
size: .
V: TRDV2
D: .

DNA: TGTGCCTGTGACCGACTGGGGGATACGCAGGATAAACTCATCTTT
CDR3: CACDRLGDTQDKLIF
J: TRDJ1
size: .
V: TRDV2
D: TRDD3

DNA: TGTGCCTGTGACACCGTCACGGCGGTGGATACCCAGGACGCCTGGGACACCCGACAGATGTTTTTC
CDR3: CACDTVTAVDTQDAWDTRQMFF
J: TRDJ3
size: many
V: TRDV2
D: .

DNA: TGTGCCTGTGACACGATCGGGTCTAACACCGATAAACTCATCTTT
CDR3: CACDTIGSNTDKLIF
J: TRDJ1
size: many
V: TRDV2
D: .

DNA: TGTGCCTGTGATCCCATTACTGGGGGATACGATAATAATAAAAAGTACACCGATAAACTCATCTTT
CDR3: CACDPITGGYDNNKKYTDKLIF
J: TRDJ1
size: few
V: TRDV2
D: TRDD3

DNA: TGTGCCTGTGACACCCTTCCCCCTGGGGGATCGTCTACATTGACAGCACAACTCTTCTTT
CDR3: CACDTLPPGGSSTLTAQLFF
J: TRDJ2
size: large
V: TRDV2
D: TRDD3

DNA: TGTGCCTGTGACTCAATGCTGGGGGCTACCTACACCGATAAACTCATCTTT
CDR3: CACDSMLGATYTDKLIF
J: TRDJ1
size: .
V: TRDV2
D: TRDD3

DNA: TGTGCCTGTGACTTGCTGGGGGATACACGTGACTCCTGGGACACCCGACAGATGTTTTTC
CDR3: CACDLLGDTRDSWDTRQMFF
J: TRDJ3
size: few
V: TRDV2
D: TRDD3

DNA: TGTGCCTGTGACACCGCGGGGTTGGGGGCCCCCTCAAACACCGATAAACTCATCTTT
CDR3: CACDTAGLGAPSNTDKLIF
J: TRDJ1
size: medium-sized
V: TRDV2
D: .

DNA: TGTGCCTGTGACACCACTGGGGGAAGCTCCCGGGACACCCGACAGATGTTTTTC
CDR3: CACDTTGGSSRDTRQMFF
J: TRDJ3
size: .
V: TRDV2
D: TRDD3

DNA: TGTGCCTGTGACAGAGTGGGGGATACTCGGACCGATAAACTCATCTTT
CDR3: CACDRVGDTRTDKLIF
J: TRDJ1
size: few
V: TRDV2
D: TRDD3

DNA: TGTGCCTGTGACACTCTTCCGGGGGATACGCTGTACACCGATAAACTCATCTTT
CDR3: CACDTLPGDTLYTDKLIF
J: TRDJ1
size: many
V: TRDV2
D: TRDD3

DNA: TGTGCCTGTGACCGACTGGGGGATACCCCTTACACCGATAAACTCATCTTT
CDR3: CACDRLGDTPYTDKLIF
J: TRDJ1
size: few
V: TRDV2
D: TRDD3

DNA: TGTGCCTGTGACAAGGTGGATGGGGGATACGCCCGGGTAACCGATAAACTCATCTTT
CDR3: CACDKVDGGYARVTDKLIF
J: TRDJ1
size: .
V: TRDV2
D: TRDD3

DNA: TGTGCCTGTTGGGGGATAGAGGACACCGATAAACTCATCTTT
CDR3: CACWGIEDTDKLIF
J: TRDJ1
size: medium-sized
V: TRDV2
D: TRDD3

DNA: TGTGCCTGTGACACCGTCGTTGGGGGATACGAACTCATCTTT
CDR3: CACDTVVGGYELIF
J: TRDJ1
size: medium-sized
V: TRDV2
D: TRDD3

DNA: TGTGCCTGTGAACCGATCGGACTGGGGGGCGATAAACTCATCTTT
CDR3: CACEPIGLGGDKLIF
J: TRDJ1
size: .
V: TRDV2
D: TRDD3

DNA: TGTGCCTGTGACACTGTAGGCTGGGGGATTCTAAAAAATGCCACCGATAAACTCATCTTT
CDR3: CACDTVGWGILKNATDKLIF
J: TRDJ1
size: .
V: TRDV2
D: TRDD3

DNA: TGTGCCTGTGACGGGGTAGGACTGGGGGAGCGGGTTCCGGCAGCACAACTCTTCTTT
CDR3: CACDGVGLGERVPAAQLFF
J: TRDJ2
size: .
V: TRDV2
D: TRDD3

DNA: TGTGCCTGTGACACCGTGGGGGCCCATCACACCGATAAACTCATCTTT
CDR3: CACDTVGAHHTDKLIF
J: TRDJ1
size: many
V: TRDV2
D: .